The text below deals with one TCR beta chain. The antigen is not known. The sample originates from a study of CXCR3-negative and CXCR3-positive naive CD8 T cells. It was by 5' RACE with UMI labels that the TRB cDNA libraries were prepared. TCRdb reprocessed the 5' RACE reads and stores each CDR3 protein as one record, lacking DNA. The clone table shows 100,000 to 150,000 distinct CDR3 sequences, with the ten largest holding 0.25% to 0.35%. Study-wide results and caveats: Comparably high diversity was seen in both naive subsets, and much lower diversity in memory CD8+ cells.

Germline CDR1 reads MNHEY; CDR2 reads SVGEGT. This CDR3 comprises 15 residues. The sequencing sample was made of naive CXCR3- CD8+ T cells from blood. Subset reported: CD45RO-CCR7+CD27+CD95- naive CD8+ T cells lacking CXCR3 (TNR3-). The source of this sequence is a human donor in good health. Some clones in this sample may be carry-over from other donors' samples. The chain has TRBV6-2 or TRBV6-3 and TRBJ2-3. This CDR3 is CASSSPTRSTDTQYF.